These 12 T cell receptor beta chains originate from one sample sequenced in a study of T cell responses to AZD1222 COVID-19 vaccine. Here immunoSEQ multiplex PCR was the method, and the copy in TCRdb shows in-frame clones only, minus some. The table has around 100,000 clones, around nine tenths seen once. This specimen consisted of peripheral blood, obtained on day 0 of AZD1222 vaccination. These receptors all stem from an adult in good health.

The chain combines TRBV11-2 with TRBJ2-5, with 10 bases matching TRBD2. Per the germline V gene, CDR1 is SGHAT and CDR2 is FQNNGV. The CDR3 consists of 19 residues. With 3 bases clipped from V and 5 bases from J, the junction kept 18 bases outside the gene matches. The CDR3 DNA sequence: TGTGCCAGCAGCTTGGGGGTCTTGGCTAGCGGGAGTAGAGGGGAGACCCAGTACTTC. Translated, it gives CASSLGVLASGSRGETQYF.

This chain joins TRBV3-1 (or the pseudogene TRBV3-2) and TRBJ2-1; 7 bases fit TRBD1. V lost 4 bases, J lost 4 bases, and 7 bases stayed unmatched. CDR1 LGHDT and CDR2 YNNKEL come from the germline V gene (reference sequence). There are 15 residues in the CDR3. In DNA, the CDR3 is TGTGCCAGCAGCCCAGAGGGGGCAGGATACAATGAGCAGTTCTTC. The encoded protein is CASSPEGAGYNEQFF.

The CDR3 sequence is CASSMAESRALGTEAFF. As DNA, the CDR3 is TGTGCCAGTAGTATGGCGGAGTCCCGGGCTCTGGGCACTGAAGCTTTCTTT. The chain joins TRBV19 to TRBJ1-1; no definite D call. This CDR3 contains 17 residues. V lost 3 bases, J lost 4 bases, and 21 bases lay in between. CDR1 and CDR2 (germline): LNHDA, SQIVND (reference sequence).

The V and J genes are TRBV10-3 and TRBJ1-2; TRBD1 might be the D (5 bases). CDR1 and CDR2 from the germline V gene are ENHRY and SYGVKD. V was shortened by 11 bases and J by 0 bases, with 19 bases between the two germline ends. The CDR3 totals 15 residues. CDR3 protein: CAVRGTRAANYGYTF. The CDR3 DNA sequence: TGTGCCGTCCGCGGGACTCGGGCAGCTAACTATGGCTACACCTTC.

The chain links TRBV29-1 to TRBJ1-1; no definite D call. This CDR3 comprises 13 residues. The V gene lost 1 base and the J gene lost 8 bases, with 14 bases spanning the gap. Germline values: CDR1 SQVTM, CDR2 ANQGSEA. The CDR3 spells CSVEGGLNWEAFF. CDR3 DNA sequence: TGCAGCGTTGAAGGAGGGCTTAACTGGGAAGCTTTCTTT.

The chain has TRBV11-2 and TRBJ1-1; D is unresolved. CDR3 length equals 16 residues. With 3 bases removed from V and 1 base from J, the gap between germline ends came to 15 bases. The germline V gene has CDR1 SGHAT and CDR2 FQNNGV. The CDR3 sequence: CASSFFGLHRNTEAFF. The CDR3 nucleotides are TGTGCCAGCAGCTTTTTTGGGCTCCACAGGAACACTGAAGCTTTCTTT.

The chain joins TRBV5-1 to TRBJ1-3; D may be TRBD1 (6 bases). Germline values: CDR1 SGHRS, CDR2 YFSETQ. Trimming removed 0 bases at V and 4 bases at J, with 11 bases between. This CDR3 region has 15 residues. CDR3: CASSLAGGRGNTIYF. The CDR3 coding sequence is TGCGCCAGCAGCTTGGCCGGGGGCAGGGGAAACACCATATATTTT. Full variable domain (remainder filled in from reference TRBV5-1 and TRBJ1-3): KAGVTQTPRYLIKTRGQQVTLSCSPISGHRSVSWYQQTPGQGLQFLFEYFSETQRNKGNFPGRFSGRQFSNSRSEMNVSTLELGDSALYLCASSLAGGRGNTIYFGEGSWLTVV.

This sequence joins TRBV7-2 and TRBJ1-5; 7 nucleotides agree with TRBD1. V lost 1 base and J lost 0; bases outside the gene matches: 6. CDR1 and CDR2 from the germline V gene are SGHTA and FQGNSA. The CDR3 runs 17 residues. For the CDR3, the DNA is TGTGCCAGCAGCTTAGGGGACAGACTTTATAGCAATCAGCCCCAGCATTTT. Translation: CASSLGDRLYSNQPQHF.

Written as DNA, the CDR3 is TGCGCCAGCAGCCCACTGACTAGCGGCACAGATACGCAGTATTTT. Translating gives CASSPLTSGTDTQYF. The rearrangement links TRBV5-1 to TRBJ2-3, with 8 bases aligning to TRBD2. J lost 1 base, V lost 4 bases, and 5 bases had no gene match. The germline CDR1 and CDR2 sequences are SGHRS and YFSETQ. The CDR3 is 15 residues long.

The V gene is TRBV5-1, the J gene TRBJ2-2; D perhaps matches TRBD2 (6 bases). V was trimmed by 2 bases and J by 5 bases, leaving 13 bases between them. Germline V gene sequence: CDR1 SGHRS, CDR2 YFSETQ. This CDR3 has 15 amino acids. The CDR3 bases are TGCGCCAGCAGCTTAGGAGGGCCGTTAACCGGGGAGCTGTTTTTT. Translating gives CASSLGGPLTGELFF.

This chain links TRBV28 with TRBJ2-2; 9 bases map to TRBD1. Germline trimming cut 10 bases from V and 8 bases from J; bases unmatched to any gene: 11. Germline V gene data show CDR1 as MDHEN and CDR2 as SYDVKM. The CDR3 spans 14 residues. The CDR3 coding sequence is TGTGCCATTACCGGGACAGGGAGGGCAGGGGAGCTGTTTTTT. It is translated as CAITGTGRAGELFF. The complete variable domain, with remaining parts taken from reference TRBV28 and TRBJ2-2, reads DVKVTQSSRYLVKRTGEKVFLECVQDMDHENMFWYRQDPGLGLRLIYFSYDVKMKEKGDIPEGYSVSREKKERFSLILESASTNQTSMYLCAITGTGRAGELFFGEGSRLTVL.

V usage is TRBV28 and J usage is TRBJ2-3; 9 bases fit TRBD1. Per the germline V gene, CDR1 is MDHEN and CDR2 is SYDVKM. CDR3 length: 16 residues. The V and J ends lost 6 bases and 4 bases, in that order; junction bases with no gene match: 11. CDR3 bases: TGTGCCAGCAGCCCAGAACGGGACAGGGCCTCAGATACGCAGTATTTT. Its protein product is CASSPERDRASDTQYF.